This T cell receptor (beta chain) is from a study of CD8 T cells in Susac syndrome (dated by TCRdb to about 2019). Regarding the research as a whole: Of the Susac syndrome patients who were sequenced, under 10 were in clinical remission while about 6 had clinically active disease. Repertoire sequencing was used to test whether CD8+ T cell activation and differentiation in Susac syndrome was antigen driven. At blood withdrawal, Susac syndrome patients were either therapy-naive, taking corticosteroids (in some cases with IVIg as well), or taking IVIg alone.

Inclusive of the bounding cysteine and phenylalanine, the CDR3 is 16 residues long. Just CDR3 DNA is preserved here, 48 bases in frame from base 1. V is clipped by 3 bases and J by 1 base, and the sequence between their germline boundaries is 13 bases long. CDR1 and CDR2, looked up from the germline V gene, are SGHAT and FQNNGV. Peripheral blood CD8+ and CD4+ T cells from healthy donors, Susac syndrome patients and multiple sclerosis patients were profiled using high-throughput TCR beta sequencing. The Susac syndrome patients fulfilled recently defined diagnostic criteria for either definite or probable disease. Bulk CD8+ and CD4+ T cells were purified by magnetic negative isolation, while CD8+ TEMRA cells were enriched using FACS. Blood was collected in EDTA tubes and processed within 24 hours, with PBMCs isolated through density gradient centrifugation. PBMCs destined for TCR sequencing were cryopreserved in liquid nitrogen and later thawed in a 37 °C water bath. The sorted or isolated CD4+, CD8+ and CD8+ TEMRA cells reached a purity of at least 90%.

RNA was extracted with the RNeasy kit and roughly 0.5 to 1 ug was reverse transcribed using random hexamers. TCR beta CDR3 regions were amplified with the immunoSEQ multiplex PCR assay covering 54 Vbeta and 13 Jbeta segments. PCR amplification bias was corrected by using a synthetic template baseline for primer optimization and computational correction. Per the source publication's procedure: Only productive sequences were kept, with reads annotated to V, D and J genes according to IMGT and analyzed in immunoSEQ Analyzer. Clonality was computed as one minus Shannon entropy normalized by log2 of the number of productive unique sequences. Public and private clones were assessed among the 100 most prevalent clones of each patient and control. Clones were defined as Susac-specific if absent from the healthy and MS cohorts, from 900 to 1,300 published viral clones and from other ImmuneACCESS disease sequences. Through fastp at Q25 and MiXCR, TCRdb rebuilt clones from the public reads, retaining in-frame beta chains. CDR3 protein sequences are deduplicated, and each keeps its most common genes and DNA. TCRdb assigned the V and J calls; the authors' analysis was not used. This sample lists some 190,000 distinct CDR3 sequences; about 95% were detected once. Together, the top ten hold roughly 0.14% of the sample.

Remarks on this clonotype: Its antigen is currently not known. One base away there is no much larger clone; base qualities are not given.

What the study reported, not specific to this receptor: The number of individuals in the TCR sequencing and HLA analysis was recognized as being relatively small. In the CD4+ T cell repertoire of Susac syndrome patients, clonal expansion was not detected.

The sequence was obtained from a human donor with Susac syndrome. Sequenced material: CD4+ T cells from PBMCs. Recombination connected TRBV11-2 to TRBJ2-4; TRBD1 could be the D gene, as 6 bases match. In nucleotides, the sequence is TGTGCCAGCAGCTTGAGCGGTGGGGGCGCCAAAAACATTCAGTACTTC. The encoded protein is CASSLSGGGAKNIQYF.